Below, 25 T cell receptor beta chains from the same sample are listed, as sequenced in a study of cytomegalovirus exposure and HLA in healthy donors. The repertoire was sequenced with immunoSEQ multiplex PCR; TCRdb's copy has only in-frame clones and lacks some. Counted here are about 180,000 clones, around 84% occurring once; the ten biggest clones make up 16%. The specimen was PBMCs. All receptors derive from a man aged 18 to 35 in good health and CMV-seropositive.

This chain uses TRBV2 with TRBJ1-4; a weak D match, TRBD1 (5 bases). Per the germline V gene, CDR1 is SNHLY and CDR2 is FYNNEI. This CDR3 has 13 residues. Trimming pared 3 bases from V and 13 bases from J, leaving 15 bases between. The CDR3 DNA is TGTGCCAGCAGTGAGGGAGGGGTTTATGGACTGTTTTTT. The encoded protein is CASSEGGVYGLFF.

The chain is built from TRBV7-8 and TRBJ1-2; the match to TRBD1 covers 9 bases. Germline trimming cut 5 bases from V and 6 bases from J; bases unmatched to any gene: 4. This CDR3 region has 13 residues. CDR1 and CDR2 from the germline V gene are SGHVS and FQNEAQ. CDR3 bases: TGTGCCAGCAGCGAAACAGGGGGCCATGGCTACACCTTC. It translates to CASSETGGHGYTF.

V usage is TRBV4-1 and J usage is TRBJ1-1; 8 bases agree with TRBD1. Germline CDR1 MGHRA, CDR2 YSYEKL. The CDR3 has 15 amino acids. The trim removed 2 bases at V and 3 bases at J, leaving 5 bases unmatched. This chain's CDR3 is CASSQILQGDTEAFF. The CDR3 DNA reads TGCGCCAGCAGCCAAATCTTACAGGGGGACACTGAAGCTTTCTTT.

This clone was observed once. The V gene is TRBV5-5, the J gene TRBJ1-6; D not resolved. The CDR3 contains 15 residues. The germline CDR1 and CDR2 sequences are SGHKS and YYEKEE (reference sequence). V was trimmed by 4 bases and J by 12 bases, leaving 20 bases between them. CDR3: CASSLYGQTNEPLHF. The CDR3 region has the DNA TGTGCCAGCAGCCTGTATGGGCAGACTAACGAACCCCTCCACTTT.

The rearrangement joins TRBV5-4 to TRBJ2-1; the match to TRBD1 covers 8 bases. The junction had 12 bases not matched to a gene; V was cut back by 0 bases and J by 7 bases. CDR3 size: 17 residues. Germline CDR1 and CDR2: SGHNT and YYREEE (reference sequence). CDR3 region: CASSLVGGRGRENEQFF. The DNA for the CDR3 is TGTGCCAGCAGCTTGGTGGGAGGCAGGGGGCGCGAAAATGAGCAGTTCTTC.

The V gene is TRBV25-1, the J gene TRBJ2-1; maybe TRBD2 (5 bases). The CDR3 is made up of 14 amino acids. CDR1 and CDR2 (germline): MGHDK, SYGVNS. Trimming removed 2 bases at V and 6 bases at J, with 11 bases between. CDR3 DNA: TGTGCCAGCAGTGAAGGAGAGGGTAGCAATGAGCAGTTCTTC. This encodes CASSEGEGSNEQFF.

The chain joins TRBV9 to TRBJ1-6; 7 bases fit TRBD1. Germline-derived CDR1 and CDR2 are SGDLS and YYNGEE. This CDR3 comprises 14 residues. The ends lost 2 bases at V and 9 bases at J; junction bases unmatched: 5. CDR3 protein: CASSVQSGGSPLHF. The CDR3 bases are TGTGCCAGCAGCGTTCAATCAGGGGGTTCACCCCTCCACTTT.

This rearrangement joins TRBV5-6 to TRBJ2-7; D gene uncertain. Germline-derived CDR1 and CDR2 are SGHDT and YYEEEE. Trimming removed 4 bases at V and 0 bases at J, with 11 bases between. The CDR3 runs 14 residues. The CDR3 protein is CASSAVGYSYEQYF. DNA of the CDR3: TGTGCCAGCAGCGCCGTCGGGTACTCCTACGAGCAGTACTTC.

This chain connects TRBV2 to TRBJ1-5; TRBD1 might be the D (5 bases). V lost 3 bases to trimming and J lost 7 bases, with 13 bases between them. The CDR3 covers 14 residues. Germline CDR1 reads SNHLY; CDR2 reads FYNNEI. The CDR3 DNA sequence: TGTGCCAGCAGTGAGAGGTCAGGGAGGCAGCCCCAGCATTTT. The encoded protein is CASSERSGRQPQHF.

The V gene is TRBV9, the J gene TRBJ2-6; D gene unclear. The CDR3 is made up of 15 amino acids. V dropped 0 bases and J dropped 2 bases, with 6 bases sitting between them. Germline CDR1 SGDLS, CDR2 YYNGEE. CDR3 sequence reads: CASSVGVAGANVLTF. CDR3 nucleotides: TGTGCCAGCAGCGTAGGAGTTGCTGGGGCCAACGTCCTGACTTTC.

The J gene is TRBJ2-2, the V gene TRBV7-3; tentative D call: TRBD1 (6 bases). V lost 4 bases and J 4 bases, leaving 13 bases between the germline ends. CDR3 size: 15 residues. CDR1 and CDR2 from the germline V gene are SGHTA and FQGTGA. CDR3 sequence: CASSSQQGSTGELFF. CDR3 DNA: TGTGCCAGCAGCTCTCAACAGGGAAGCACCGGGGAGCTGTTTTTT.

The V gene is TRBV28, the J gene TRBJ1-4; 8 bases align to TRBD1. This CDR3 region has 15 residues. Germline V gives CDR1 MDHEN, CDR2 SYDVKM. J gave up 3 bases and V 5 bases, and 5 bases lay outside the gene matches. The CDR3 sequence is CASSPRQGPNEKLFF. In DNA form, the CDR3 reads TGTGCCAGCAGTCCTAGACAGGGGCCTAATGAAAAACTGTTTTTT.

The chain is built from TRBV10-3 and TRBJ2-2, with TRBD1 identical over 10 bases. In germline, CDR1 is ENHRY, CDR2 SYGVKD. The CDR3 loop spans 14 amino acids. The J segment lost 9 bases and the V segment lost 4 bases, leaving 5 bases of the junction unmatched. The CDR3: CAISGGTGERELFF. The CDR3, as DNA: TGTGCCATCAGTGGGGGGACAGGGGAACGGGAGCTGTTTTTT.

This chain links TRBV5-1 with TRBJ1-2; possible D gene TRBD1, 6 bases. Per the germline V gene, CDR1 is SGHRS and CDR2 is YFSETQ. The V and J ends lost 1 base and 6 bases respectively, with 16 bases between them. CDR3 length equals 15 residues. The CDR3 loop is CASSLYRLSGDGYTF. For the CDR3, the DNA is TGCGCCAGCAGCTTGTACAGGCTATCAGGGGATGGCTACACCTTC.

The chain is built from TRBV9 and TRBJ2-1; 9 bases line up with TRBD2. The CDR3 has 15 residues. The ends lost 6 bases at V and 4 bases at J; junction bases unmatched: 8. Germline CDR1 reads SGDLS; CDR2 reads YYNGEE. Here the CDR3 reads CASTTAGGAYNEQFF. The CDR3 DNA follows: TGTGCCAGCACCACAGCGGGAGGAGCTTACAATGAGCAGTTCTTC.

The chain has TRBV6-1 and TRBJ2-3; D gene ambiguous. The CDR3 length is 14 residues. Germline CDR1 MNHNS, CDR2 SASEGT. Trimming took 2 bases from V and 4 from J, leaving 10 bases between them. The CDR3 DNA is TGTGCCAGCAGTGAATGGGCAGTTCCAGATACGCAGTATTTT. This translates into CASSEWAVPDTQYF.

This clone turned up a few times. J is TRBJ1-1 and V is TRBV7-6; D uncertain. CDR1 and CDR2 from the germline V gene are SGHVS and FNYEAQ. V was trimmed by 3 bases and J by 10 bases, leaving 15 bases between them. This CDR3 comprises 13 residues. CDR3 sequence: CASSLGVGGSAFF. DNA of the CDR3: TGTGCCAGCAGCTTGGGTGTTGGAGGGTCAGCTTTCTTT.

The chain recombines TRBV30 with TRBJ1-3; D unresolved. The V gene's germline CDR1 is GTSNPN and CDR2 SVGIG (reference sequence). V shed 2 bases and J shed 8 bases, with 7 bases lying between them. This CDR3 is built from 11 residues. CDR3 in DNA: TGTGCCTGGAGTCTACTAGACACCATATATTTT. Amino acid sequence: CAWSLLDTIYF. Full variable domain (remainder filled in from reference TRBV30 and TRBJ1-3): SQTIHQWPATLVQPVGSPLSLECTVEGTSNPNLYWYRQAAGRGLQLLFYSVGIGQISSEVPQNLSASRPQDRQFILSSKKLLLSDSGFYLCAWSLLDTIYFGEGSWLTVV.

This clone was recorded only once. CDR3 nucleotide sequence: TGCGCCAGCAGCCCGAGACAGACCGGGGCCAACGTCCTGACTTTC. Amino acid sequence: CASSPRQTGANVLTF. V is TRBV5-1 and J is TRBJ2-6; TRBD1 is a possible D gene (5 bases). Trimming removed 4 bases from V and 4 bases from J, with 12 bases in between. CDR3 size: 15 residues. Germline V gene lookup returns CDR1 SGHRS and CDR2 YFSETQ. Complete variable domain (other parts from reference TRBV5-1 and TRBJ2-6): KAGVTQTPRYLIKTRGQQVTLSCSPISGHRSVSWYQQTPGQGLQFLFEYFSETQRNKGNFPGRFSGRQFSNSRSEMNVSTLELGDSALYLCASSPRQTGANVLTFGAGSRLTVL.

The chain links TRBV28 to TRBJ1-4, with D possibly being TRBD1 (5 bases). Trimming cost V 1 base and J 6 bases, with 9 bases left between them. The CDR3 runs to 14 residues. Germline V lookup: CDR1 MDHEN, CDR2 SYDVKM. CDR3 amino acids: CASSLSGSDEKLFF. CDR3 in DNA: TGTGCCAGCAGTTTATCAGGGTCCGATGAAAAACTGTTTTTT.

This clone has just one count. The chain joins TRBV28 to TRBJ1-2, with TRBD1 matching over 8 bases. This CDR3 comprises 14 residues. Germline V gene sequence: CDR1 MDHEN, CDR2 SYDVKM. V shed 6 bases and J 6 bases; nucleotides not matched to a gene: 9. The CDR3 sequence is CASRGGQGTDGYTF. CDR3 in DNA: TGTGCCAGCAGGGGCGGACAGGGAACGGATGGCTACACCTTC.

The chain carries TRBV7-2 and TRBJ1-2; the D is unclear. CDR1 is SGHTA, CDR2 FQGNSA, per germline. V was cut by 1 base and J by 7 bases, with 10 bases left in between. The CDR3 extends over 13 amino acids. The CDR3 here is CASSLETASGYTF. In nucleotides, the CDR3 is TGTGCCAGCAGCTTAGAAACAGCAAGTGGCTACACCTTC. Variable domain in full (rest from reference TRBV7-2 and TRBJ1-2): GAGVSQSPSNKVTEKGKDVELRCDPISGHTALYWYRQSLGQGLEFLIYFQGNSAPDKSGLPSDRFSAERTGGSVSTLTIQRTQQEDSAVYLCASSLETASGYTFGSGTRLTVV.

The J gene is TRBJ1-3, the V gene TRBV6-5, with 7 nucleotides matching TRBD1. The CDR3 totals 15 residues. Germline CDR1 is MNHEY and CDR2 is SVGAGI. Trimming at V came to 6 bases and at J to 0 bases, leaving 5 bases not matched to a gene. This chain's CDR3 is CASSRDSFSGNTIYF. The DNA for the CDR3 is TGTGCCAGCAGCCGGGACAGTTTCTCTGGAAACACCATATATTTT.

V gene TRBV14 combines with J gene TRBJ2-1; D may be TRBD1 (5 bases). This CDR3 comprises 13 residues. V was cut by 5 bases and J by 3 bases, with 8 bases left in between. Germline V gene data show CDR1 as SGHDN and CDR2 as FVKESK. The CDR3 DNA sequence: TGTGCCAGCAGCTATCAGGGCTACAATGAGCAGTTCTTC. Protein sequence: CASSYQGYNEQFF.

The genes are TRBV19 and TRBJ2-1; maybe TRBD1 (5 bases). Germline V lookup: CDR1 LNHDA, CDR2 SQIVND (reference sequence). This CDR3 contains 13 residues. The germline V and J ends were trimmed by 5 bases and 7 bases, with 12 bases remaining between them. CDR3 region: CASSFNAGNEQFF. CDR3 DNA sequence: TGTGCCAGTAGTTTCAATGCAGGGAATGAGCAGTTCTTC.